These 24 T cell receptor beta chains share one sample of origin, sequenced in a study of Graves' ophthalmopathy and Graves' hyperthyroidism. The authors amplified TCR beta CDR3 regions, and they did so from RNA transcripts for repertoire sequencing. First-round RT-PCR relied on HTBI primers, and a second-round multiplex PCR came next. TCRdb re-called the multiplex PCR reads with MiXCR, one entry per CDR3 protein. The table has roughly 700,000 distinct CDR3 sequences, roughly two fifths seen once. Sequences were obtained from peripheral blood. The receptors come from an adult man with Graves' ophthalmopathy.

Comments on this clonotype: This likely stems from a read error, as it lies one base from a far larger clone. The chain couples TRBV2 to TRBJ1-5; D is undetermined. From germline, CDR1 is SNHLY and CDR2 FYNNEI. This CDR3 is built from 14 residues. Trimming cost V 3 bases and J 1 base, with 7 bases left between them. This CDR3 reads CASSDVESNQPQHF. In DNA form, the CDR3 reads TGTGCCAGCAGTGATGTGGAGAGCAATCAGCCCCAGCATTTT.

This clonotype has only a few counts. The CDR3 is CASTARGAPSNQPQHF. The DNA of the CDR3 is TGTGCCAGTACCGCCCGGGGGGCTCCTAGCAATCAGCCCCAGCATTTT. V is TRBV19 and J is TRBJ1-5; TRBD1 is a possible D gene (6 bases). The V and J ends lost 7 bases and 0 bases respectively, with 16 bases between them. The CDR3 runs 16 residues. Germline-derived CDR1 and CDR2 are LNHDA and SQIVND (reference sequence). The full variable domain, rest sourced from reference TRBV19 and TRBJ1-5, is DGGITQSPKYLFRKEGQNVTLSCEQNLNHDAMYWYRQDPGQGLRLIYYSQIVNDFQKGDIAEGYSVSREKKESFPLTVTSAQKNPTAFYLCASTARGAPSNQPQHFGDGTRLSIL.

This clonotype came up once. The chain combines TRBV13 with TRBJ1-5, with 11 bases fitting TRBD1. J was trimmed by 6 bases and V by 7 bases; bases with no gene match: 8. Germline V gene sequence: CDR1 PRHDT, CDR2 FYEKMQ (reference sequence). The CDR3 has 15 residues. The CDR3 spells CASTWTGGPPQPQHF. The CDR3, as DNA: TGTGCCAGCACCTGGACAGGGGGCCCTCCTCAGCCCCAGCATTTT.

This sequence joins TRBV20-1 and TRBJ1-6; maybe TRBD1 (5 bases). From germline, CDR1 is DFQATT and CDR2 SNEGSKA (reference sequence). V gave up 4 bases and J gave up 2 bases, with 15 bases separating them. This CDR3 is 16 amino acids long. DNA for the CDR3: TGCAGTGCTACCAGAGCAGGGTCAACCTATAATTCACCCCTCCACTTT. Encoded protein: CSATRAGSTYNSPLHF.

With regard to this clonotype: This clone may be a read error of a much larger clone one base away. The V call is TRBV7-9, the J call TRBJ2-5; 9 bases line up with TRBD1. The CDR3 is 16 amino acids. CDR1 SEHNR and CDR2 FQNEAQ come from the germline V gene (reference sequence). The CDR3 here is CAGSSWGQGAQETQYF. CDR3 DNA sequence: TGTGCCGGCAGCTCGTGGGGACAGGGTGCCCAAGAGACCCAGTACTTC.

This chain uses TRBV2 with TRBJ1-4; unclear D gene. The germline V gene encodes CDR1 SNHLY and CDR2 FYNNEI. Trimming removed 6 bases from V and 9 bases from J, with 11 bases in between. This CDR3 contains 12 residues. In DNA form, the CDR3 reads TGTGCCAGCAGCTTCGGCGACAAAAAACTGTTTTTT. It is translated as CASSFGDKKLFF.

The table lists this clonotype with many counts. The chain links TRBV10-3 to TRBJ2-7; possible D gene TRBD1, 6 bases. Germline lookup yields CDR1 ENHRY and CDR2 SYGVKD. V was cut by 10 bases and J by 4 bases, with 17 bases left in between. The CDR3 consists of 13 residues. The CDR3 is CATSLTQGYEQYF. In nucleotides, the CDR3 is TGTGCCACCTCGCTAACTCAGGGGTACGAGCAGTACTTC.

The rearrangement joins TRBV25-1 to TRBJ1-1; D gene uncertain. This CDR3 comprises 16 residues. The V gene lost 6 bases and the J gene lost 4 bases, with 21 bases spanning the gap. Germline V gene lookup returns CDR1 MGHDK and CDR2 SYGVNS. In DNA, the CDR3 is TGTGCCAGCAGCCAAATTTTGGGTCCGGGAAGCACTGAAGCTTTCTTT. Amino acids: CASSQILGPGSTEAFF.

The chain couples TRBV2 to TRBJ1-3; D ambiguous. V was shortened by 6 bases and J by 7 bases, with 13 bases between the two germline ends. The V gene's germline CDR1 is SNHLY and CDR2 FYNNEI. This CDR3 has 13 amino acids. The CDR3 nucleotides are TGTGCCAGCAGGTTACAGATGGGGAACACCATATATTTT. Amino acids: CASRLQMGNTIYF.

Only a few counts were recorded for this clonotype. The chain recombines TRBV12-3 or TRBV12-4 with TRBJ1-4; weak D call: TRBD1 (5 bases). The CDR3 consists of 14 residues. Trimming cost V 6 bases and J 4 bases, with 12 bases left between them. CDR3 sequence: CASSYDSINEKLFF. CDR3 bases: TGTGCCAGCAGCTACGACAGCATTAATGAAAAACTGTTTTTT.

J is TRBJ2-7 and V is TRBV25-1; D perhaps matches TRBD2 (6 bases). CDR1 and CDR2 from the germline V gene are MGHDK and SYGVNS. The CDR3 consists of 14 residues. Trimming removed 5 bases at V and 7 bases at J, with 18 bases between. As DNA, the CDR3 is TGTGCCAGCAGTCCGGACTACCGGGCGGTAGAGCAGTACTTC. It yields the protein CASSPDYRAVEQYF.

V is TRBV2 and J is TRBJ1-6; D call uncertain. V lost 7 bases and J lost 9, with 13 bases in between. This CDR3 has 13 amino acids. Germline V gene data show CDR1 as SNHLY and CDR2 as FYNNEI. CDR3 sequence: CASNLAERSPLHF. The DNA for the CDR3 is TGTGCCAGCAATCTGGCCGAGCGTTCACCCCTCCACTTT.

In its sample, this clonotype was seen a few times. The V and J genes are TRBV6-1 and TRBJ2-7, with 8 bases fitting TRBD2. The CDR3 loop spans 15 amino acids. V gave up 1 base and J gave up 3 bases; unmatched junction bases: 5. Looked up from germline, CDR1 is MNHNS and CDR2 is SASEGT. The CDR3 here is CASSEETSASYEQYF. CDR3 DNA: TGTGCCAGCAGTGAAGAGACTAGCGCCAGCTACGAGCAGTACTTC.

This clonotype was seen only a few times. The chain recombines TRBV24-1 with TRBJ1-5; TRBD1 is a possible D gene (5 bases). Germline V CDR1 and CDR2: KGHDR, SFDVKD. Trimming removed 5 bases at V and 6 bases at J, with 16 bases between. The CDR3 extends over 15 amino acids. The CDR3 DNA sequence: TGTGCCACCAGTGCTAGAGGGGTAGGGGTTCAGCCCCAGCATTTT. Translation: CATSARGVGVQPQHF.

The chain uses TRBV7-9 and TRBJ1-4; D might be TRBD1 (6 bases). The CDR3 is 15 amino acids. Germline V gives CDR1 SEHNR, CDR2 FQNEAQ (reference sequence). V was pared by 4 bases and J by 0 bases, with 9 bases between. The CDR3 region is CASSWRTATNEKLFF. The CDR3 DNA sequence: TGTGCCAGCAGCTGGCGGACAGCAACTAATGAAAAACTGTTTTTT.

This clonotype has ten or more counts. This chain links TRBV29-1 with TRBJ1-2, with D hard to call. The CDR3 is 12 amino acids. V gave up 1 base and J gave up 4 bases, with 7 bases separating them. The germline CDR1 and CDR2 sequences are SQVTM and ANQGSEA. The CDR3 DNA is TGCAGCGTTGAAGGGGGAGCCTATGGCTACACCTTC. As protein: CSVEGGAYGYTF.

This clonotype was counted many times. The rearrangement links TRBV7-6 to TRBJ2-7; D remains unclear. There are 15 residues in the CDR3. Trimming removed 2 bases at V and 0 bases at J, with 11 bases between. Germline loops: CDR1 SGHVS, CDR2 FNYEAQ. The CDR3 DNA follows: TGTGCCAGCAGCTTACAGGCCGGCAGCTCCTACGAGCAGTACTTC. It codes for CASSLQAGSSYEQYF.

This chain links TRBV4-1 with TRBJ1-5; no reliable D call. V lost 4 bases to trimming and J lost 5 bases, with 9 bases between them. The CDR3 totals 13 residues. CDR1 MGHRA and CDR2 YSYEKL come from the germline V gene. The CDR3 DNA reads TGCGCCAGCAGCCGGGTGGGCGATCAGCCCCAGCATTTT. Encoded protein: CASSRVGDQPQHF.

The rearrangement uses TRBV25-1 and TRBJ1-5; D is ambiguous. The CDR3 runs 10 residues. The V and J ends lost 7 bases and 7 bases respectively, with 5 bases between them. Germline CDR1 is MGHDK and CDR2 is SYGVNS. CDR3 sequence (DNA): TGTGCCAGCAAACGACAGCCCCAGCATTTT. Encoded protein: CASKRQPQHF.

The rearrangement links TRBV11-2 to TRBJ2-2, with a tentative D call TRBD2 (5 bases). In germline, CDR1 is SGHAT, CDR2 FQNNGV. Trimming left V 4 bases short and J 7 bases short, with 16 bases between. The CDR3 consists of 15 residues. CDR3 region: CASSSESGYGGELFF. Here the CDR3 DNA reads TGTGCCAGCAGCTCGGAAAGCGGATACGGCGGGGAGCTGTTTTTT.

This clonotype was picked up many times. The chain links TRBV24-1 to TRBJ2-5; unclear D gene. The CDR3 contains 12 residues. Germline CDR1 reads KGHDR; CDR2 reads SFDVKD. V was cut by 4 bases and J by 2 bases, with 4 bases left in between. The CDR3 sequence is CATSDHQETQYF. The CDR3, as DNA: TGTGCCACCAGTGACCATCAAGAGACCCAGTACTTC.

In its sample, this clonotype was seen many times. The rearrangement uses TRBV3-1 and TRBJ1-2; D unresolved. The CDR3 consists of 13 residues. V lost 1 base to trimming and J lost 4 bases, with 7 bases between them. Germline V gives CDR1 LGHDT, CDR2 YNNKEL (reference sequence). The DNA of the CDR3 is TGTGCCAGCAGCCAAGGAGGTGGCTATGGCTACACCTTC. Protein: CASSQGGGYGYTF.

In regard to this clonotype: The junction differs from germline at one of its ends, possibly a read error. This chain connects TRBV7-9 to TRBJ2-2; 7 bases fit TRBD2. The germline V gene has CDR1 SEHNR and CDR2 FQNEAQ (reference sequence). This CDR3 is built from 14 residues. Written as DNA, the CDR3 is TGCGCCAGCAGCCGTCAGGGAGGGGCCGGGGAGCTGTTTTTT. Protein: CASSRQGGAGELFF.

V is TRBV25-1 and J is TRBJ1-2, with a weak D call TRBD1 (5 bases). The CDR3 totals 14 residues. Germline-derived CDR1 and CDR2 are MGHDK and SYGVNS. V shed 6 bases and J shed 4 bases, with 15 bases lying between them. This CDR3 reads CASRDSPGSYGYTF. For the CDR3, the DNA is TGTGCCAGCAGGGACTCCCCAGGGAGCTATGGCTACACCTTC.